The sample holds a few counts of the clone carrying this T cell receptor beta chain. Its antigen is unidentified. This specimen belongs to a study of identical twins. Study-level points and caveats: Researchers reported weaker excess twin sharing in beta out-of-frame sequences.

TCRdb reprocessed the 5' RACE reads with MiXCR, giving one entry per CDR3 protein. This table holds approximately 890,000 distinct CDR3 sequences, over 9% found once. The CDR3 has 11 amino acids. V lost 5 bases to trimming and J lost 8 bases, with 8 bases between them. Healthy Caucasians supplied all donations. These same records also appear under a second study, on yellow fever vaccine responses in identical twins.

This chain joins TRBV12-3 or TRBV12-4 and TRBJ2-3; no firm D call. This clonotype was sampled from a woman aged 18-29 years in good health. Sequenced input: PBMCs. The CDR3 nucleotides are TGTGCCAGCAGTGGGGTGGGTACGCAGTATTTT. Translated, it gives CASSGVGTQYF.